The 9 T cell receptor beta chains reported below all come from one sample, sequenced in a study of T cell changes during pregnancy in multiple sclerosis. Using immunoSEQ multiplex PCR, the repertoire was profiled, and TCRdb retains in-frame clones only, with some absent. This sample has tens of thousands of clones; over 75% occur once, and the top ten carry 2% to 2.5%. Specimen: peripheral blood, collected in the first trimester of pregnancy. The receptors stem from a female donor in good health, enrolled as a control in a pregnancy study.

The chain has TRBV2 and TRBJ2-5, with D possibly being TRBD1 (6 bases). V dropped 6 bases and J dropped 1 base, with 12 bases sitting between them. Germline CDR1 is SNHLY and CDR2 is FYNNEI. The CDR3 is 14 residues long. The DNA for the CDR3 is TGTGCCAGCAGAAGGGGGAACATCCAAGAGACCCAGTACTTC. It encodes CASRRGNIQETQYF.

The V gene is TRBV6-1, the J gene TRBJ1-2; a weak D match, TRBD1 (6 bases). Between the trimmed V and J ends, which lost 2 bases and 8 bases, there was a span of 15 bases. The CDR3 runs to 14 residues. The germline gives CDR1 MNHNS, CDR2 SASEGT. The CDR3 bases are TGTGCCAGCAGTGAACCACGGGGGGCGCTCGGCTACACCTTC. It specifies CASSEPRGALGYTF.

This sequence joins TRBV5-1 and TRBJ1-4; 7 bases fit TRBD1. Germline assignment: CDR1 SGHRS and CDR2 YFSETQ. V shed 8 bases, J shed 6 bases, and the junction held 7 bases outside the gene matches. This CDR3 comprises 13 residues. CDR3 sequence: CARRQGRDEKLFF. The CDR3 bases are TGCGCCAGGAGACAGGGAAGGGATGAAAAACTGTTTTTT.

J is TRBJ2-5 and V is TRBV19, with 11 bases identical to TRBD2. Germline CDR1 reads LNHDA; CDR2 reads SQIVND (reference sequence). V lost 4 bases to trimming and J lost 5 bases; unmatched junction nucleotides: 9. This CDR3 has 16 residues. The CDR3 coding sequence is TGTGCCAGTAGTAACCTTTTTAGCGGGGGGGTGGAGACCCAGTACTTC. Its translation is CASSNLFSGGVETQYF.

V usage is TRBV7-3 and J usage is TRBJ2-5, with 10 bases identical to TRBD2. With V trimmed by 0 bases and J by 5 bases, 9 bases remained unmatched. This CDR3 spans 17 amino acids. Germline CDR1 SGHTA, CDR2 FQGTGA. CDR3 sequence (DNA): TGTGCCAGCAGCTTAACAGGACTAGCGGTCCCACAGGAGACCCAGTACTTC. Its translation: CASSLTGLAVPQETQYF.

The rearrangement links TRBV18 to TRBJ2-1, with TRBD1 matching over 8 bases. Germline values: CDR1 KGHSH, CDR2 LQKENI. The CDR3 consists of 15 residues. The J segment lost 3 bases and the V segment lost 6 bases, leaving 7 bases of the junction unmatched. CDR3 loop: CASSPDRENYNEQFF. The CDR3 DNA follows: TGTGCCAGCTCTCCGGACAGGGAAAACTACAATGAGCAGTTCTTC. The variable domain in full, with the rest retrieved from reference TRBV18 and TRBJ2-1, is NAGVMQNPRHLVRRRGQEARLRCSPMKGHSHVYWYRQLPEEGLKFMVYLQKENIIDESGMPKERFSAEFPKEGPSILRIQQVVRGDSAAYFCASSPDRENYNEQFFGPGTRLTVL.

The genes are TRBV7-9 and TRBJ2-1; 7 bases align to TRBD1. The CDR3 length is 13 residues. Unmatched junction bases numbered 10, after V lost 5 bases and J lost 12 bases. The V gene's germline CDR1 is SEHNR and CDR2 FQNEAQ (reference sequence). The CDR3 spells CASSPLGDRTQFF. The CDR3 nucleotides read TGTGCCAGCAGCCCCCTGGGGGACAGAACGCAGTTCTTC.

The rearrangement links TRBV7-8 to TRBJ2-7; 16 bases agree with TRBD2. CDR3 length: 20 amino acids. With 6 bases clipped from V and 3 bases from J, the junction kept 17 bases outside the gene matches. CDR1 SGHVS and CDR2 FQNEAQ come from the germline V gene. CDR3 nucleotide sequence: TGTGCCAGCAGTAAACTTAGATTTGGGACTAGCGGGGGGGCTCTCTACGAGCAGTACTTC. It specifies CASSKLRFGTSGGALYEQYF.

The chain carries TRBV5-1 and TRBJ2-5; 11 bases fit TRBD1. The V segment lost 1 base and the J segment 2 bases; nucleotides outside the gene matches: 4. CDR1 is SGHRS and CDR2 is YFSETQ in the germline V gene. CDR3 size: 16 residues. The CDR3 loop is CASSLRWDRGQETQYF. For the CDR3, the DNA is TGCGCCAGCAGCTTGCGATGGGACAGGGGGCAAGAGACCCAGTACTTC.